This paragraph covers one T cell receptor (beta chain) sequence. Its antigen is unidentified. The data were obtained in a study of cytomegalovirus exposure and HLA in healthy donors. Study context: A later analysis reported the 90 to 150 validation repertoires used the same platform as the approximately 670 first-cohort repertoires. Broader study findings: Cytomegalovirus status was reportedly diagnosed by the classifier with high sensitivity and specificity. CMV antigen specificity was confirmed in vitro for a few CMV-associated chains.

Sequencing was performed with immunoSEQ multiplex PCR; in TCRdb, only in-frame clones are kept and a portion is missing. Among over 100,000 clones listed, 85% to 90% were seen once. The donors were members of the validation cohort comprising 100 to 150 subjects, separate from the roughly 600-subject first cohort. The V end lost 5 bases, the J end lost 1 base, and 8 bases lay between the germline ends. This CDR3 has 13 residues. Germline CDR1 is SGHTA and CDR2 is FQGTGA. The rearrangement joins TRBV7-3 to TRBJ1-2; D perhaps matches TRBD1 (5 bases). Sequenced material: PBMCs. The sequence came from a woman aged 18 to 35 in good health and CMV-seronegative. CDR3: CASSRQGNYGYTF. The CDR3 DNA sequence: TGTGCCAGCAGCCGTCAGGGTAACTATGGCTACACCTTC. The variable domain in full, completed from reference TRBV7-3 and TRBJ1-2, reads GAGVSQTPSNKVTEKGKYVELRCDPISGHTALYWYRQSLGQGPEFLIYFQGTGAADDSGLPNDRFFAVRPEGSVSTLKIQRTERGDSAVYLCASSRQGNYGYTFGSGTRLTVV.